The 17 T cell receptor beta chains listed next were all sequenced from one sample in a study of molecular identifiers for immune sequencing clone quantification. TCRdb reprocessed the PCR reads with MiXCR, giving one entry per CDR3 protein. The table shows just under 650,000 distinct CDR3 sequences, with 15% to 20% occurring only once. Sequencing was done on a sample of naive CD8+ T cells from blood, with Jurkat cell RNA spiked in. Subset reported: FACS-sorted CD8+CD4-CCR7+CD45RA+ naive T cells. These receptors came from a human donor in good health. Some libraries in this study had Jurkat cell RNA spiked in.

This clonotype was picked up a small number of times. The chain recombines TRBV4-2 with TRBJ2-2; 11 bases align to TRBD2. The CDR3 length is 19 residues. V shed 0 bases and J 5 bases; nucleotides not matched to a gene: 11. Germline loops: CDR1 LGHNA, CDR2 YNFKEQ. Written as DNA, the CDR3 is TGTGCCAGCAGCCAAGATCCTGGCACTAGCGGGAGTGGAACCGGGGAGCTGTTTTTT. It specifies CASSQDPGTSGSGTGELFF.

As for this clonotype: A much larger clone lies one base from this, so it may be a read error. J is TRBJ2-7 and V is TRBV20-1; TRBD2 might be the D (5 bases). Germline V CDR1 and CDR2: DFQATT, SNEGSKA (reference sequence). The CDR3 is made up of 13 amino acids. The CDR3 spells CCASHPMNYEQYF. The CDR3 region has the DNA TGCTGTGCTAGCCACCCCATGAACTACGAGCAGTACTTC.

On this clonotype: The conserved phenylalanine or tryptophan is not found at the CDR3 terminus, so this likely reflects a read error. CDR3 in amino acids: CASSSRGLGINLWETQYL. The CDR3 DNA reads TGTGCCAGCAGCTCCCGCGGGCTGGGGATTAACCTCTGGGAGACCCAGTACCTC. The gene calls are TRBV7-2 and TRBJ2-5, with D maybe TRBD2 (5 bases). Trimming removed 4 bases at V and 5 bases at J, with 26 bases between. Per germline, CDR1 SGHTA and CDR2 FQGNSA. This CDR3 has 18 residues.

Comments on this clonotype: At one of its ends the junction is not consistent with the germline gene, which may arise from a read error. This rearrangement joins TRBV6-2 or TRBV6-3 to TRBJ2-1; 12 positions agree with TRBD2. The CDR3 covers 16 residues. From germline, CDR1 is MNHEY and CDR2 SVGEGT. CDR3 DNA sequence: TGTGCCAGCAGGGAGACTAGCGGGAGTCTCTACGATGAGCAGTTCTTC. It encodes CASRETSGSLYDEQFF.

This clonotype was recorded at least ten times. This sequence joins TRBV27 and TRBJ2-3; D not resolved. The CDR3 has 13 residues. The V and J ends lost 8 bases and 1 base respectively, with 10 bases between them. In germline, CDR1 is MNHEY, CDR2 SMNVEV (reference sequence). CDR3 bases: TGTGCCAGCTCGCACGGCGGCACAGATACGCAGTATTTT. Its translation: CASSHGGTDTQYF.

The chain carries TRBV12-3 or TRBV12-4 and TRBJ1-1, with 8 positions matching TRBD1. Germline trimming cut 5 bases from V and 5 bases from J; bases unmatched to any gene: 7. This CDR3 comprises 14 residues. CDR3 in DNA: TGTGCCAGCAGTGAGACAGGGGAAAGGACTGAAGCTTTCTTT. Translation: CASSETGERTEAFF.

This clonotype was observed a handful of times. The chain couples TRBV27 to TRBJ2-1, with unresolved D. Germline CDR1 and CDR2: MNHEY and SMNVEV (reference sequence). CDR3 size: 14 residues. With 6 bases removed from V and 0 bases from J, the gap between germline ends came to 9 bases. DNA for the CDR3: TGTGCCAGCAGGGGCCTGAGCTCCTACAATGAGCAGTTCTTC. Translating gives CASRGLSSYNEQFF.

CDR3 sequence reads: CSARAGGRYEQYF. Written as DNA, the CDR3 is TGCAGTGCTAGGGCGGGGGGGCGTTACGAGCAGTACTTC. The V call is TRBV20-1, the J call TRBJ2-7, with 9 bases fitting TRBD2. The germline gives CDR1 DFQATT, CDR2 SNEGSKA (reference sequence). J was trimmed by 4 bases and V by 3 bases; bases with no gene match: 4. The CDR3 sequence is 13 residues long.

A remark on this clonotype: It may be a read error: a sequence one base away is much more abundant. The V and J genes are TRBV5-6 and TRBJ1-1; the D gene is possibly TRBD1 (5 bases). Trimming shortened V by 6 bases and J by 6 bases, and 12 bases separated the two germline ends. Germline-derived CDR1 and CDR2 are SGHDT and YYEEEE. The CDR3 is 12 residues long. This chain's CDR3 is CASNQGISEAFF. The DNA of the CDR3 is TGTGCCAGCAACCAGGGTATTTCTGAAGCTTTCTTT. Complete variable domain (other parts from reference TRBV5-6 and TRBJ1-1): DAGVTQSPTHLIKTRGQQVTLRCSPKSGHDTVSWYQQALGQGPQFIFQYYEEEERQRGNFPDRFSGHQFPNYSSELNVNALLLGDSALYLCASNQGISEAFFGQGTRLTVV.

This clonotype was observed at least ten times. The chain couples TRBV4-3 to TRBJ2-6; D remains unclear. Trimming removed 0 bases at V and 0 bases at J, with 6 bases between. Germline V gene sequence: CDR1 LGHNA, CDR2 YSLEER. This CDR3 region has 16 residues. CDR3 in DNA: TGCGCCAGCAGCCAAGAAGCCAGCTCTGGGGCCAACGTCCTGACTTTC. Translating gives CASSQEASSGANVLTF.

This clonotype showed up many times. The chain is built from TRBV20-1 and TRBJ2-7; 10 bases are shared with TRBD2. V lost 3 bases, J lost 4 bases, and 6 bases stayed unmatched. Germline CDR1 and CDR2: DFQATT and SNEGSKA (reference sequence). There are 14 residues in the CDR3. The CDR3 DNA sequence: TGCAGTGCTAGGGAAACTAGCGGGGAATACGAGCAGTACTTC. Translated, it gives CSARETSGEYEQYF.

This clonotype was found many times. In nucleotides, the CDR3 is TGCAGTGCTAGAGATTGGAAAGCGGGGGTCGAGCAGTACTTC. This codes for CSARDWKAGVEQYF. The chain recombines TRBV20-1 with TRBJ2-7; 8 bases match TRBD2. Trimming cost V 0 bases and J 6 bases; bases outside gene matches: 7. The CDR3 runs to 14 residues. Per germline, CDR1 DFQATT and CDR2 SNEGSKA (reference sequence).

This sequence joins TRBV10-3 and TRBJ2-3; 10 nucleotides align to TRBD2. The CDR3 is 16 residues long. The J segment lost 4 bases and the V segment lost 2 bases, leaving 6 bases of the junction unmatched. Germline values: CDR1 ENHRY, CDR2 SYGVKD. The CDR3 nucleotides read TGTGCCATCAGTGAGCCGACTAGCGGGCGACCAGATACGCAGTATTTT. Amino acids: CAISEPTSGRPDTQYF.

This clonotype was seen repeatedly, ten times or more. The V and J genes are TRBV5-5 and TRBJ2-3; TRBD2 matches at 9 bases. Germline V gives CDR1 SGHKS, CDR2 YYEKEE (reference sequence). This CDR3 is built from 16 residues. V shed 0 bases and J 6 bases; nucleotides not matched to a gene: 8. The DNA for the CDR3 is TGTGCCAGCAGCTTGGATCTAGCGGGATATGCGGATACGCAGTATTTT. This translates into CASSLDLAGYADTQYF.

There are many counts of this clonotype. The chain carries TRBV29-1 and TRBJ1-1; maybe TRBD1 (6 bases). This CDR3 contains 12 residues. The V and J ends lost 8 bases and 3 bases respectively, with 13 bases between them. The V gene's germline CDR1 is SQVTM and CDR2 ANQGSEA. The DNA of the CDR3 is TGCAGCACAATACAGGGATACACTGAAGCTTTCTTT. Protein sequence: CSTIQGYTEAFF. The full variable domain, rest sourced from reference TRBV29-1 and TRBJ1-1, is SAVISQKPSRDICQRGTSLTIQCQVDSQVTMMFWYRQQPGQSLTLIATANQGSEATYESGFVIDKFPISRPNLTFSTLTVSNMSPEDSSIYLCSTIQGYTEAFFGQGTRLTVV.

This clonotype has ten or more counts. The CDR3 loop is CASSIAGLGNQPQHF. The CDR3 coding sequence is TGTGCCAGTAGTATAGCAGGGTTGGGCAATCAGCCCCAGCATTTT. The V call is TRBV19, the J call TRBJ1-5; maybe TRBD1 (5 bases). Trimming took off 1 base at V and 2 bases at J, with 9 bases between the two ends. Germline V gene lookup returns CDR1 LNHDA and CDR2 SQIVND (reference sequence). This CDR3 has 15 residues.

This clonotype was detected a few times. V and J are TRBV24-1 and TRBJ2-2; D remains unclear. Germline assignment: CDR1 KGHDR and CDR2 SFDVKD. CDR3 size: 13 residues. Trimming cost V 4 bases and J 7 bases, with 9 bases left between them. This chain's CDR3 is CATSDSLGGELFF. CDR3 coding DNA: TGTGCCACCAGTGACTCCTTGGGCGGGGAGCTGTTTTTT.